This TCR beta chain came from a study of T cells in Graves' hyperthyroidism and ophthalmopathy. This clonotype was detected a few times. RNA transcripts were the template for amplifying TCR beta CDR3 regions. Primed by the HTBI set, a first-round RT-PCR was run on the TCR CDR3. TCRdb fed the multiplex PCR reads into MiXCR, producing one record per CDR3 protein. The table has over 200,000 distinct CDR3 sequences, about 18% seen once. The length of the CDR3 is 15 residues. The ends were cut back, 6 bases at V and 4 bases at J, with 13 bases in the middle. Per the germline V gene, CDR1 is PRHDT and CDR2 is FYEKMQ (reference sequence). Hyperthyroidism of Graves' type that showed no ophthalmopathy progression within 18 months was stable.

The clonotype comes from a middle-aged man with Graves' hyperthyroidism. The gene calls are TRBV13 and TRBJ1-6; tentative D call: TRBD1 (5 bases). Sequencing used blood. The CDR3 DNA follows: TGTGCCAGCAGATTACAGGCCATTTATAATTCACCCCTCCACTTT. This encodes CASRLQAIYNSPLHF.